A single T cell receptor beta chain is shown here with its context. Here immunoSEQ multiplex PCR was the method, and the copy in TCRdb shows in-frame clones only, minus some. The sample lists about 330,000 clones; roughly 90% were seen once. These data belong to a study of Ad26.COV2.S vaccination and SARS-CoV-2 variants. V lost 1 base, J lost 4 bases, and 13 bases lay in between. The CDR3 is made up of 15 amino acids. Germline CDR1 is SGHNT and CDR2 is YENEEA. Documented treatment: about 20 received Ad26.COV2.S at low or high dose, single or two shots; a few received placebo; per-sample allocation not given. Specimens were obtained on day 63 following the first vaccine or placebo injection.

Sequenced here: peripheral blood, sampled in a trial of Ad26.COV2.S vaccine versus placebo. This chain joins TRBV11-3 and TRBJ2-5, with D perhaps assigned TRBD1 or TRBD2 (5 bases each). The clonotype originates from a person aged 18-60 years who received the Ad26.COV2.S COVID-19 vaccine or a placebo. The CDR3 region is CASSLGNFGTETQYF. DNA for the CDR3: TGTGCCAGCAGCTTAGGCAACTTCGGGACAGAGACCCAGTACTTC. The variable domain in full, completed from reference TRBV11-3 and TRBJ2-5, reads EAGVVQSPRYKIIEKKQPVAFWCNPISGHNTLYWYLQNLGQGPELLIRYENEEAVDDSQLPKDRFSAERLKGVDSTLKIQPAELGDSAVYLCASSLGNFGTETQYFGPGTRLLVL.